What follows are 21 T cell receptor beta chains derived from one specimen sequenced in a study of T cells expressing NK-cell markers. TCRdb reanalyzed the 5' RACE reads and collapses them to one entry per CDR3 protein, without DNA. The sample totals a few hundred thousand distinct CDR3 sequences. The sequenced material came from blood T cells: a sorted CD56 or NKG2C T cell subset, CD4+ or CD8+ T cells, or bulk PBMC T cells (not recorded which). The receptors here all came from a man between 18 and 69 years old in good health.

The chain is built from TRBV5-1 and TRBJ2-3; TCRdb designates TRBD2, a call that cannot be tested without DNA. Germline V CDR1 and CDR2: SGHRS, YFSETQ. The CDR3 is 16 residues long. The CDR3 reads CASTLGLAGDTDTQYF.

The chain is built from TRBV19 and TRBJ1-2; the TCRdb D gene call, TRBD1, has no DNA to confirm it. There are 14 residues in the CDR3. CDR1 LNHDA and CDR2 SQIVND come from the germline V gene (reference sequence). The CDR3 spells CASSIIGQETGYTF.

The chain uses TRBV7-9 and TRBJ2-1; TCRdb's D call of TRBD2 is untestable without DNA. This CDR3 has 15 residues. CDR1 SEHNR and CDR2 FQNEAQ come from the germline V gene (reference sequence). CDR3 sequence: CASSQSGGSNNEQFF.

CDR3 protein: CASSPPLTVKSYGYTF. The V call is TRBV6-1, the J call TRBJ1-2; TCRdb's assignment of TRBD1 cannot be checked, as there is no DNA. CDR1 MNHNS and CDR2 SASEGT come from the germline V gene. CDR3 size: 16 residues.

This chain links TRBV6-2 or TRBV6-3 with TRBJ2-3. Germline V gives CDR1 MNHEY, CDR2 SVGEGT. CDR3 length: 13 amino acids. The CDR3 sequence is CASSSGETDTQYF.

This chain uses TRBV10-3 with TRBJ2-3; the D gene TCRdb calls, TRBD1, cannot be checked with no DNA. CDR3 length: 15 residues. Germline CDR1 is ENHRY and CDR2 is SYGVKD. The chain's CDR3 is CAISWAGGNTDTQYF.

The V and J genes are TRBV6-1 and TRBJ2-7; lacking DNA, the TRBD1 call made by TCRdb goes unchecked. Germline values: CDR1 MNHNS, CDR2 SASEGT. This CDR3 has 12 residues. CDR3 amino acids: CASTGHRYEQYF.

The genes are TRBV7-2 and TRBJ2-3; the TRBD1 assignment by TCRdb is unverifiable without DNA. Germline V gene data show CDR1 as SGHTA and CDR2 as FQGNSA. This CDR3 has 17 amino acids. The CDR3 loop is CASSLAPGAPSTDTQYF.

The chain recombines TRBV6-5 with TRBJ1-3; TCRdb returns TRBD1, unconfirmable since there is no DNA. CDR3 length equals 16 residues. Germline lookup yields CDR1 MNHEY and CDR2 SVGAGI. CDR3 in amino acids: CASKPQGKGSGNTIYF.

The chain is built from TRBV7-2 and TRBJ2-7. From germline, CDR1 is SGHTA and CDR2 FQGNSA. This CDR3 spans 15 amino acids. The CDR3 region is CASSVDPMSSYEQYF.

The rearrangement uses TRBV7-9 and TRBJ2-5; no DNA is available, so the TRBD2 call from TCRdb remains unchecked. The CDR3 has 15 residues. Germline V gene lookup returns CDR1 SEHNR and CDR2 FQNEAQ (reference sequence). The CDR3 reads CASSFFEGGLETQYF.

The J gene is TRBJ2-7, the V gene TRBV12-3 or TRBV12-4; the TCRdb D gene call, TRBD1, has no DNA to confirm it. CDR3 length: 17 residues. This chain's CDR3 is CASSPQDGKQDSYEQYF.

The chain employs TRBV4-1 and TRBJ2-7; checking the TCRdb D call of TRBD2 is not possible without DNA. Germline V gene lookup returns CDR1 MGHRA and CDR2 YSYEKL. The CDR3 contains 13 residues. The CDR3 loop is CASSQRTAYEQYF.

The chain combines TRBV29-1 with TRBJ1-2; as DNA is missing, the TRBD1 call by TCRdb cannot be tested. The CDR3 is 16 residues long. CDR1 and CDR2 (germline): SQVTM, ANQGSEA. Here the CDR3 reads CSVPRPGTGGYYGYTF.

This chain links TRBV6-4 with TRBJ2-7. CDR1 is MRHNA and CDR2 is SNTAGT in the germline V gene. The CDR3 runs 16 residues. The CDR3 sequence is CASSDQRGFSSYEQYF.

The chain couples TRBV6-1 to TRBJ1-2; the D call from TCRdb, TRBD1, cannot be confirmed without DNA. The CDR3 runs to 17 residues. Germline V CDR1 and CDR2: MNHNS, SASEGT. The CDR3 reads CASSEVPGTDGGYGYTF.

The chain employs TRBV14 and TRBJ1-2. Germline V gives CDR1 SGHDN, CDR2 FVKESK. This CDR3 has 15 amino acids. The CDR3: CASSQRGGALNGYTF.

CDR3 sequence reads: CASSYSIPSGGMWQETQYF. The chain is built from TRBV6-5 and TRBJ2-5; TCRdb's assignment of TRBD2 cannot be checked, as there is no DNA. This CDR3 spans 19 amino acids. Germline lookup yields CDR1 MNHEY and CDR2 SVGAGI.

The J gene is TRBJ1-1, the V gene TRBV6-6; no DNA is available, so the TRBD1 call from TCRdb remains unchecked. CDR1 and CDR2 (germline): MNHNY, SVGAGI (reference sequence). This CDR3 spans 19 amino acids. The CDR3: CASSSLHPGQGIMNTEAFF.

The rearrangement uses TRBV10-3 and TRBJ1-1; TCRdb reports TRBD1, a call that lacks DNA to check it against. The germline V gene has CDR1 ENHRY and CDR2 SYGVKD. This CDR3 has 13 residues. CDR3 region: CAIRGQTNTEAFF.

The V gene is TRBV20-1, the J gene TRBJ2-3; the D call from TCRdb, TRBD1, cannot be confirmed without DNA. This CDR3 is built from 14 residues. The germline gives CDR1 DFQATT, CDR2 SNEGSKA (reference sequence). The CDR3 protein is CSAPTLTSTDTQYF.